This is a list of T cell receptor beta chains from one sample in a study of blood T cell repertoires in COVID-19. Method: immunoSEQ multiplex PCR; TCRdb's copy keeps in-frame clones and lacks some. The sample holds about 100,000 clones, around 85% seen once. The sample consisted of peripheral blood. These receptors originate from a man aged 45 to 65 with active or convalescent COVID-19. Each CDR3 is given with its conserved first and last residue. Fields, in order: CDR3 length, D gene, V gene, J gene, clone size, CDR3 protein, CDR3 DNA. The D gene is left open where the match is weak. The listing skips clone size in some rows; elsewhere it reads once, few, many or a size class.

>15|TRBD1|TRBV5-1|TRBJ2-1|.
CASSLGQGGHNEQFF
TGCGCCAGCAGCCTGGGACAGGGGGGTCACAATGAGCAGTTCTTC
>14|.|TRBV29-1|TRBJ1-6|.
CSVAGADKHSPLHF
TGCAGCGTTGCAGGGGCCGATAAACATTCACCCCTCCACTTT
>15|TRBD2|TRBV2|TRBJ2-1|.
CASRRTSGSGNEQFF
TGTGCCAGCAGGCGGACTAGCGGGAGTGGGAATGAGCAGTTCTTC
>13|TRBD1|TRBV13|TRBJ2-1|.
CASSWDRDNEQFF
TGTGCCAGCAGCTGGGACAGGGATAATGAGCAGTTCTTC
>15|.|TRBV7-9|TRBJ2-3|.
CASSLAGTSTDTQYF
TGTGCCAGCAGCTTGGCAGGGACTAGCACAGATACGCAGTATTTT
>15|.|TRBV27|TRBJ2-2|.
CASTRAGDNTGELFF
TGTGCCAGCACCCGAGCAGGGGACAACACCGGGGAGCTGTTTTTT
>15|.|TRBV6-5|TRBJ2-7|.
CASSLLAASSYEQYF
TGTGCCAGCAGTCTCCTGGCGGCAAGCTCCTACGAGCAGTACTTC
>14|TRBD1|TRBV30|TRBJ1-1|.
CAWGAGTGFGEAFF
TGTGCCTGGGGAGCCGGGACAGGGTTTGGTGAAGCTTTCTTT
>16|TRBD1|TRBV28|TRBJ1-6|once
CASIQWDSAYNSPLHF
TGTGCCAGCATCCAATGGGACAGCGCTTATAATTCACCCCTCCACTTT
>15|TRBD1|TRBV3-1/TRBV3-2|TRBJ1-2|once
CASSQVQGGNYGYTF
TGTGCCAGCAGCCAAGTACAGGGGGGAAACTATGGCTACACCTTC
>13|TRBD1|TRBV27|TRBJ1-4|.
CASGGQGREKLFF
TGTGCCAGCGGTGGACAGGGTCGGGAAAAACTGTTTTTT